This TCR delta chain came from a study of gamma-delta T cells after stem cell transplantation. Worth noting for this clone: A single base is all that separates this from a far larger clone, so a read error is likely.

Germline V CDR1 and CDR2: TSWWSYY, QGS. CDR3 length: 22 residues. Trimming cost V 3 bases and J 0 bases, with 32 bases left between them. TCRdb reran clone calling via CATT on the RT-PCR reads. The repertoire consists of under 2,500 delta-chain clones, with 3% occurring once and the leading ten covering around 52%. The V and J genes are TRDV1 and TRDJ1, with D tentatively TRDD3 (5 bases). The clonotype originates from a human donor. It is not recorded whose cells these are; they may come from a transplant donor. Sequenced sample: gamma-delta T cells. The DNA for the CDR3 is TGTGCTCTTGGGGACTTACGGCTGGGTTGGTTTGACACTCCCGACTACACCGATAAACTCATCTTT. It is translated as CALGDLRLGWFDTPDYTDKLIF.